The rows below give T cell receptor beta chains drawn from one sample of a study of blood T cell repertoires in COVID-19. The table came from immunoSEQ multiplex PCR; TCRdb's copy has only in-frame clones and leaves some out. Of 79,000 or so clones in the sample, 87% were seen once. The sample comprised peripheral blood. These receptors originate from a human donor in a cohort sampled during active COVID-19. The CDR3 runs from the conserved cysteine through the conserved F or W. Each record gives: clone size, V gene, CDR3 protein. Some rows have no size entry. The others give once, few or many, or a class for an expanded clone.

size: few
V: TRBV2
CDR3: CASSEIYRSTGELFF

size: NA
V: TRBV9
CDR3: CASSVGGVTVDEQYF

size: NA
V: TRBV28
CDR3: CATFRRTEYYEQYF

size: NA
V: TRBV19
CDR3: CASSWGPGQPNSPLHF

size: NA
V: TRBV9
CDR3: CASSVGVGTSGRALETQYF

size: NA
V: TRBV5-4
CDR3: CASSFSSGSGTDTQYF

size: NA
V: TRBV3-1/TRBV3-2
CDR3: CASSPVGIPTDTQYF

size: once
V: TRBV30
CDR3: CAWRRLAGYTGELFF

size: NA
V: TRBV5-8
CDR3: CASSLGAGIGTDTQYF

size: NA
V: TRBV19
CDR3: CASKISSGRRNGQFF

size: NA
V: TRBV5-6
CDR3: CASSLKQGLLTDTQYF

size: NA
V: TRBV28
CDR3: CASSLRDPSYANEQFF

size: NA
V: TRBV30
CDR3: CAWSSLGTANSPLHF

size: NA
V: TRBV18
CDR3: CASSPLDSKNTEAFF

size: once
V: TRBV28
CDR3: CASSDQQLRNEKLFF

size: NA
V: TRBV30
CDR3: CAWGGTSGYNEQFF

size: NA
V: TRBV19
CDR3: CASSIEASGSGFYEQYF

size: NA
V: TRBV5-1
CDR3: CASSLAGGETGVSPRGTYEQYF

size: NA
V: TRBV28
CDR3: CASSLGGRDTEAFF

size: NA
V: TRBV28
CDR3: CASKYSGSSYEQYF

size: once
V: TRBV25-1
CDR3: CASSAPQNNSPLHF

size: few
V: TRBV10-3
CDR3: CAISEWSRDQAGGNEQFF

size: few
V: TRBV7-8
CDR3: CASSYRGNYEQYF

size: NA
V: TRBV3-1/TRBV3-2
CDR3: CASSPDLAGGILSEQYF

size: NA
V: TRBV7-6
CDR3: CASSLAGGNGYTF

size: once
V: TRBV7-6
CDR3: CASSLGQGDEKLFF

size: NA
V: TRBV5-1
CDR3: CASTDPGGPGEKLFF

size: NA
V: TRBV24-1
CDR3: CATSDSRSLAGGRNEQFF

size: once
V: TRBV6-5
CDR3: CASSYGQANTEAFF

size: NA
V: TRBV15
CDR3: CATSAPRGNRQETQYF

size: NA
V: TRBV4-1
CDR3: CASSQDLGLVGSNEQFF